Here is one TCR beta chain with its context. The antigen is not known. V was shortened by 0 bases and J by 6 bases, with 13 bases between the two germline ends. The V gene's germline CDR1 is SGHRS and CDR2 YFSETQ. This CDR3 region has 15 residues. These data belong to a study of shared clonotypes between healthy human individuals. Overall study findings and caveats: Unshared clonotypes carried lower generation probabilities than those common to all four donors.

The method was immunoSEQ multiplex PCR; TCRdb's version includes in-frame clones alone and lacks a portion of them. This sample carries around 1,000,000 clones, roughly 77% of them seen once, and the ten largest clones take 0.89%. V gene TRBV5-1 combines with J gene TRBJ1-5; possibly TRBD1 for D (5 bases). The sequenced material came from memory CD4+ T cells from PBMCs. The subset here: CD45RA-negative fraction. This TCR derives from a man in his late teens or twenties in good health. Some clones in this sample may be carry-over from other donors' samples. CDR3 loop: CASSLGLPGGQPQHF. In DNA, the CDR3 is TGCGCCAGCAGCTTGGGACTTCCGGGGGGTCAGCCCCAGCATTTT.